The subject of this entry is one TCR beta chain. The antigen is not known. Germline V CDR1 and CDR2: MDHEN, SYDVKM. This CDR3 contains 12 residues. This sample is part of a study of monozygotic twins with inflammatory bowel disease. Broader study findings: What may have added variability to patient repertoires is that immunosuppressive treatments differed.

TCRdb reprocessed the 5' RACE reads and keeps a single row for each CDR3 protein, giving no DNA. The sample includes about 450,000 distinct CDR3 sequences. The sample comprised blood. This chain uses TRBV28 with TRBJ1-1. The receptor comes from a human donor with ulcerative colitis or Crohn's disease, or a healthy co-twin of an affected twin (not recorded which). The chain's CDR3 is CASKVADSEAFF.